What follows are 29 T cell receptor beta chains derived from one specimen sequenced in a study of T cells in women clearing cervical HPV infection. Method: immunoSEQ multiplex PCR; TCRdb's copy keeps in-frame clones and lacks some. The table lists 20,000 to 25,000 clones, with over 7.5% in the top ten. Sequencing was done on a sample of blood buffy coat. These receptors originate from a woman between 18 and 70 years old with a cervical HPV16 infection that either progressed to CIN3+ or cleared (not recorded which).

Concerning this clone: The read gets to within 3 residues of the CDR3 end, and the germline J gene fills in the rest. The rearrangement joins TRBV5-1 to TRBJ2-3; 7 nucleotides align to TRBD2. The CDR3 is 15 residues long. Trimming took 4 bases from V and 0 from J; bases not matched to a gene: 5. Germline V CDR1 and CDR2: SGHRS, YFSETQ. CDR3 in amino acids: CASSIPSGSTDTQYF. Incomplete CDR3 DNA: TGCGCCAGCAGCATTCCTAGCGGTAGCACAGATACG. Full variable domain (remainder filled in from reference TRBV5-1 and TRBJ2-3): KAGVTQTPRYLIKTRGQQVTLSCSPISGHRSVSWYQQTPGQGLQFLFEYFSETQRNKGNFPGRFSGRQFSNSRSEMNVSTLELGDSALYLCASSIPSGSTDTQYFGPGTRLTVL.

Details on this clone: The read gets to within 3 residues of the CDR3 end, and the germline J gene fills in the rest. The chain joins TRBV7-2 to TRBJ2-5; 11 bases align to TRBD2. This CDR3 region has 15 residues. Germline CDR1 SGHTA, CDR2 FQGNSA. V lost 3 bases, J lost 1 base, and 1 base stayed unmatched. CDR3 amino acids: CASSLTSGVQETQYF. The DNA read from the CDR3 is TGTGCCAGCAGCTTGACTAGCGGGGTCCAAGAGACC.

On this clone: The CDR3 end falls 3 residues outside the read, so it is completed with the germline J gene. The V and J genes are TRBV6-1 and TRBJ2-1; D is unresolved. V was pared by 4 bases and J by 4 bases, with 8 bases between. Germline V gene data show CDR1 as MNHNS and CDR2 as SASEGT. The CDR3 length is 13 residues. CDR3: CASSVNIYNEQFF. The sequenced part of the CDR3 DNA is TGTGCCAGCAGTGTTAATATTTACAATGAG.

A note on this clone: Read sequence stops 3 residues before the CDR3 end, and the germline J gene provides the missing end. The rearrangement joins TRBV28 to TRBJ2-1; 9 bases map to TRBD1. The germline V gene has CDR1 MDHEN and CDR2 SYDVKM. J gave up 7 bases and V 5 bases, and 9 bases lay outside the gene matches. This CDR3 comprises 15 residues. The CDR3 region is CASSPGTGFMNEQFF. CDR3 DNA (partial): TGTGCCAGCAGTCCCGGGACAGGGTTCATGAATGAG.

A remark on this clone: The read comes to an end 3 residues before the CDR3 does, leaving the germline J gene to fill in the end. The gene calls are TRBV5-6 and TRBJ2-5; 11 bases align to TRBD1. The germline CDR1 and CDR2 sequences are SGHDT and YYEEEE. This CDR3 region has 15 residues. V shed 3 bases, J shed 6 bases, and the junction held 7 bases outside the gene matches. Partial CDR3 DNA: TGTGCCAGCAGCTGGCAAGGACAGGGGGCTAAGACC. This encodes CASSWQGQGAKT. The CDR3, in full, reads CASSWQGQGAKTQYF.

The sequenced part of the CDR3 DNA is TGTGCCAGCAGTGGGACTAGCGGGAGCACAGATACG. It encodes CASSGTSGSTDT. The CDR3 in its entirety is CASSGTSGSTDTQYF. The V and J genes are TRBV12-3 or TRBV12-4 and TRBJ2-3; 12 bases fit TRBD2. The CDR3 end falls 3 residues outside the read, so it is completed with the germline J gene. V gave up 5 bases and J gave up 0 bases; unmatched junction bases: 0. The CDR3 consists of 15 residues.

Comments on this clone: Read data end 3 residues before the CDR3 end; the end is taken from the germline J gene. This chain connects TRBV7-9 to TRBJ1-3, with unresolved D. Looked up from germline, CDR1 is SEHNR and CDR2 is FQNEAQ (reference sequence). There are 15 residues in the CDR3. Trimming stripped 5 bases from V and 4 bases from J, with 15 bases between. The part of the CDR3 DNA that was read is TGTGCCAGCAGCGGCGGGGTGCAGGTCGGAAACACC. Protein: CASSGGVQVGNT. The entire CDR3 protein reads CASSGGVQVGNTIYF.

Concerning this clone itself: The junction departs from germline at one end; a sequencing error may be responsible. The CDR3 is cut off 3 residues early in the read; its end comes from the germline J gene. The J gene is TRBJ1-3, the V gene TRBV7-7, with D hard to call. Germline V gene data show CDR1 as SSHAT and CDR2 as FNYEAQ (reference sequence). This CDR3 contains 13 residues. CDR3 loop: CASSLERGNTIYF. CDR3 bases read: TGTGCTAGCAGCTTAGAGCGGGGAAACACC.

The CDR3 loop reads CASSQVLAGGRETQYF. The covered CDR3 bases are TGTGCCAGCAGCCAAGTCCTAGCGGGAGGACGGGAGACC. The V gene is TRBV4-2, the J gene TRBJ2-5; 11 bases are a match to TRBD2. Coverage ceases 3 residues before the CDR3 finishes, and the germline J gene fills in the end. The CDR3 is 16 amino acids. The germline CDR1 and CDR2 sequences are LGHNA and YNFKEQ. Trimming at V came to 1 base and at J to 5 bases, leaving 6 bases not matched to a gene.

The sequenced part of the CDR3 DNA is TGTGCCAGCAGGTTTAGACTAGCTCGTCTTGGCAATGAG. Translating it yields CASRFRLARLGNE. The full CDR3 is CASRFRLARLGNEQFF. This chain connects TRBV2 to TRBJ2-1; TRBD2 matches 7 bases. The read comes to an end 3 residues before the CDR3 does, leaving the germline J gene to fill in the end. Looked up from germline, CDR1 is SNHLY and CDR2 is FYNNEI. The CDR3 extends over 16 amino acids. The V segment lost 6 bases and the J segment 6 bases; nucleotides outside the gene matches: 14.

For this clone: The sequence runs out 3 residues before the end of the CDR3; the remainder is reconstructed from the germline J gene. J is TRBJ1-1 and V is TRBV7-8, with a possible D match to TRBD1 (6 bases). Trimming shortened V by 2 bases and J by 2 bases, and 18 bases separated the two germline ends. Looked up from germline, CDR1 is SGHVS and CDR2 is FQNEAQ. This CDR3 has 17 amino acids. The CDR3 loop is CASSLMVGPGVNTEAFF. The sequenced CDR3 bases are TGTGCCAGCAGCTTAATGGTCGGACCAGGGGTCAACACTGAA.

Worth noting for this clone: The CDR3 end is not reached by the read, which stops 3 residues before it; the germline J gene fills it in. The chain carries TRBV7-2 and TRBJ2-7; D is perhaps TRBD1 (6 bases). The CDR3 totals 13 residues. Germline CDR1 SGHTA, CDR2 FQGNSA. The V end was cut by 5 bases, the J end by 2 bases, with 10 bases between. This chain's CDR3 is CASSRDKTYEQYF. CDR3 DNA, as far as it was read: TGTGCCAGCAGCCGGGACAAAACCTACGAG.

CDR3 in amino acids: CASSPRAGVIYGYTF. The sequenced CDR3 bases are TGTGCCAGCAGTCCCCGGGCAGGGGTCATCTATGGC. The chain carries TRBV27 and TRBJ1-2; tentative D call: TRBD1 (6 bases). The read halts 3 residues ahead of the CDR3 end, with the missing end drawn from the germline J gene. This CDR3 spans 15 amino acids. CDR1 is MNHEY and CDR2 is SMNVEV in the germline V gene (reference sequence). V was cut by 5 bases and J by 4 bases, with 17 bases left in between.

Regarding this clone: The read ends 3 residues shy of where the CDR3 ends; the end is completed using the germline J gene. V is TRBV2 and J is TRBJ2-1; D possibly corresponds to TRBD2 (6 bases). The CDR3 runs 14 residues. Trimming removed 5 bases at V and 8 bases at J, with 16 bases between. The germline V gene has CDR1 SNHLY and CDR2 FYNNEI. This CDR3 is CASSLSTSSDEQFF. The covered CDR3 bases are TGTGCCAGCAGTCTATCGACTAGTAGCGATGAG.

As for this clone: The sequenced fragment ends 3 residues before the CDR3 boundary, so the rest is inferred from the germline J gene. V usage is TRBV12-5 and J usage is TRBJ2-5, with 15 bases that match TRBD2. Germline V gives CDR1 LGHNT, CDR2 FRNRAP. There are 15 residues in the CDR3. J lost 4 bases, V lost 7 bases, and 4 bases had no gene match. CDR3 loop: CASALGLAGGETQYF. CDR3 DNA, as far as it was read: TGTGCTAGTGCCCTGGGACTAGCGGGGGGAGAGACC.

For this clone: The read ends 3 residues before the CDR3 terminus; that terminus is restored from the germline J gene. The rearrangement links TRBV29-1 to TRBJ1-1; tentatively, D is TRBD1 (5 bases). The CDR3 consists of 13 residues. The germline V gene has CDR1 SQVTM and CDR2 ANQGSEA. V lost 5 bases, J lost 4 bases, and 14 bases lay in between. The sequenced CDR3 bases are TGCAGCGTTAGTCTGAATAGGGGCACTGAA. It translates to CSVSLNRGTE. The whole CDR3 region reads CSVSLNRGTEAFF.

Note on this clone: The sequenced fragment ends 3 residues before the CDR3 boundary, so the rest is inferred from the germline J gene. The V call is TRBV9, the J call TRBJ2-5, with D perhaps TRBD1 (6 bases). Germline V CDR1 and CDR2: SGDLS, YYNGEE. CDR3 length equals 15 residues. V gave up 0 bases and J gave up 2 bases, with 11 bases separating them. CDR3 sequence reads: CASSVAATGQETQYF. The CDR3 bases that were read are TGTGCCAGCAGCGTAGCGGCAACAGGGCAAGAGACC.

Details on this clone: The observed sequence ends 3 residues before the CDR3 terminus, with the missing tail filled in from the germline J gene. The J gene is TRBJ1-6, the V gene TRBV9, with D uncertain. The CDR3 has 16 amino acids. From germline, CDR1 is SGDLS and CDR2 YYNGEE. Between the trimmed V and J ends, which lost 0 bases and 4 bases, there was a span of 11 bases. The CDR3 bases that were read are TGTGCCAGCAGCGTAGTTCTCAGGATTTATAATTCACCC. It specifies CASSVVLRIYNSP. The complete CDR3 reads CASSVVLRIYNSPLHF.

With respect to this clone: The CDR3 end is not reached by the read, which stops 3 residues before it; the germline J gene fills it in. The genes are TRBV19 and TRBJ1-2, with no clear D. Germline CDR1 LNHDA, CDR2 SQIVND (reference sequence). The CDR3 covers 13 residues. CDR3 DNA, as far as it was read: TGTGCCAGTAGGCCCCCGGGGAGCAATGAC. This sequence encodes CASRPPGSND. Given in full, the CDR3 is CASRPPGSNDYTF.

A remark on this clone: Sequencing ends 3 residues short of the CDR3 end; the germline J gene provides the rest. The rearrangement joins TRBV2 to TRBJ2-1, with 12 bases fitting TRBD2. The V segment lost 8 bases and the J segment 8 bases; nucleotides outside the gene matches: 13. The CDR3 has 16 amino acids. Germline-derived CDR1 and CDR2 are SNHLY and FYNNEI. The CDR3 loop is CASEPRLAGVLDEQFF. CDR3 bases read: TGTGCCAGCGAACCTCGACTAGCGGGGGTGTTAGATGAG.

Remarks on this clone: The CDR3 end is not reached by the read, which stops 3 residues before it; the germline J gene fills it in. The V call is TRBV5-4, the J call TRBJ2-3; 12 bases are a match to TRBD2. The length of the CDR3 is 15 residues. CDR1 SGHNT and CDR2 YYREEE come from the germline V gene (reference sequence). The covered CDR3 bases are TGTGCCAGCAGCTTGGCTAGCGGGAGGGCTAACTCG. Protein: CASSLASGRANS. The CDR3 reads in full as CASSLASGRANSQYF.

Regarding this clone: The CDR3 end lies 3 residues beyond the end of the read and is filled in from the germline J gene. V and J are TRBV19 and TRBJ1-1, with TRBD1 matching 9 bases. V shed 7 bases, J shed 6 bases, and the junction held 6 bases outside the gene matches. The CDR3 sequence is 13 residues long. The germline gives CDR1 LNHDA, CDR2 SQIVND (reference sequence). The CDR3 DNA, read in part, is TGTGCCAGTACGGGACAGGGTCTAGCTGAA. Protein: CASTGQGLAE. The CDR3 in full is CASTGQGLAEAFF.

The CDR3 here is CATRARVNTEAFF. The CDR3 DNA, read in part, is TGTGCCACCCGCGCGCGAGTAAACACTGAA. The chain employs TRBV19 and TRBJ1-1; no clear D gene. The missing CDR3 end, 3 residues past where the read stops, is filled in from the germline J gene. The CDR3 extends over 13 amino acids. The germline V gene has CDR1 LNHDA and CDR2 SQIVND (reference sequence). Trimming left V 10 bases short and J 2 bases short, with 14 bases between.

Comment on this clone: The read is 3 residues too short to cover the CDR3 end, so that end is filled in from the germline J gene. The chain is built from TRBV7-9 and TRBJ2-7, with D possibly matching TRBD1 (6 bases). In germline, CDR1 is SEHNR, CDR2 FQNEAQ (reference sequence). Trimming took off 3 bases at V and 3 bases at J, with 9 bases between the two ends. The CDR3 extends over 13 amino acids. The CDR3 is CASSFVTGYEQYF. The sequenced part of the CDR3 DNA is TGTGCCAGCAGCTTCGTGACAGGCTACGAG. Complete variable domain (other parts from reference TRBV7-9 and TRBJ2-7): DTGVSQNPRHKITKRGQNVTFRCDPISEHNRLYWYRQTLGQGPEFLTYFQNEAQLEKSRLLSDRFSAERPKGSFSTLEIQRTEQGDSAMYLCASSFVTGYEQYFGPGTRLTVT.

A word on this clone: The read gets to within 3 residues of the CDR3 end, and the germline J gene fills in the rest. The V and J genes are TRBV20-1 and TRBJ1-2, with 8 bases matching TRBD1. There are 14 residues in the CDR3. Per the germline V gene, CDR1 is DFQATT and CDR2 is SNEGSKA (reference sequence). CDR3 protein: CSARKGQGGSGYTF. Incomplete CDR3 DNA: TGCAGTGCTAGGAAAGGACAGGGCGGGTCTGGG.

Comment on this clone: The CDR3 is cut off 3 residues early in the read; its end comes from the germline J gene. V usage is TRBV20-1 and J usage is TRBJ1-1; D possibly corresponds to TRBD1 (5 bases). The CDR3 has 13 amino acids. Germline values: CDR1 DFQATT, CDR2 SNEGSKA (reference sequence). The V end was cut by 0 bases, the J end by 4 bases, with 9 bases between. The CDR3 is CSARDRGVTEAFF. The DNA read from the CDR3 is TGCAGTGCTAGAGATCGAGGGGTCACTGAA.

Regarding this clone: The read is 3 residues too short to cover the CDR3 end, so that end is filled in from the germline J gene. V gene TRBV7-3 combines with J gene TRBJ2-2, with D perhaps matching TRBD1 (5 bases). Per germline, CDR1 SGHTA and CDR2 FQGTGA. The CDR3 is made up of 15 amino acids. V lost 4 bases and J 3 bases, leaving 12 bases between the germline ends. The CDR3 loop is CASSSHDRYTGELFF. The sequenced part of the CDR3 DNA is TGTGCCAGCAGCTCCCATGACAGATACACCGGGGAG.

Remarks on this clone: The read gets to within 3 residues of the CDR3 end, and the germline J gene fills in the rest. The chain links TRBV7-3 to TRBJ2-1; 10 bases map to TRBD1. Germline-derived CDR1 and CDR2 are SGHTA and FQGTGA. This CDR3 has 15 amino acids. V lost 5 bases, J lost 8 bases, and 9 bases stayed unmatched. Incomplete CDR3 DNA: TGTGCCAGCAGCCACAGACAGGGGGCTTTCGATGAG. It translates to CASSHRQGAFDE. The CDR3 in its entirety is CASSHRQGAFDEQFF.

Comments on this clone: The CDR3 extends 3 residues past the end of the read, so its final part is completed from the germline J gene. The chain employs TRBV12-3 or TRBV12-4 and TRBJ1-1; maybe TRBD1 (6 bases). The ends were cut back, 6 bases at V and 0 bases at J, with 11 bases in the middle. The CDR3 runs 14 residues. CDR3 amino acids: CASRGRGLNTEAFF. CDR3 DNA, as far as it was read: TGTGCCAGCAGGGGCAGGGGTTTGAACACTGAA.